This T cell receptor beta chain was captured by sequencing in a study of control samples from healthy donors and cancer patients. This CDR3 is built from 16 residues. The J segment lost 7 bases and the V segment lost 9 bases, leaving 18 bases of the junction unmatched. Germline V gives CDR1 LNHDA, CDR2 SQIVND (reference sequence). TCRdb keeps only in-frame clones here, not all; method: immunoSEQ multiplex PCR. This sample has 130,000 or so clones; roughly 88% occur once, and the top ten carry more than 2.5%. This clonotype was obtained from a man in his fifties or sixties in good health. This chain uses TRBV19 with TRBJ2-5; TRBD2 agrees at 9 bases. What was sequenced was blood. In nucleotides, the CDR3 is TGTGCCAGCCGAAGTGGGCTAGCGGGGCAACGCGGGACCCAGTACTTC. Translating gives CASRSGLAGQRGTQYF.